This T cell receptor beta chain was identified during a study of T-cell memory formation after mild COVID-19. TCRdb recomputed calls from the 5' RACE reads with MiXCR, one row per CDR3 protein. The sample yields roughly 500,000 distinct CDR3 sequences, around 20% seen once. This CDR3 is built from 12 residues. The V gene's germline CDR1 is GTSNPN and CDR2 SVGIG (reference sequence). V lost 6 bases to trimming and J lost 5 bases, with 14 bases between them. With regard to this clonotype: The antigen is not known.

General observations from the study: Chiefly within CM and EM were the contracting CD4+ clones; CD8+ ones were within EMRA. Among clones contracting day 15 to 85, CD4/CD8 was balanced, whereas later expanders leaned CD4+.

Sequencing was done on a sample of PBMCs or a T cell subset sorted from them (not recorded which). The receptor was isolated from an adult woman who had mild COVID-19 (a few samples of this study predate the infection). Cell type and time point are not known. The V gene is TRBV30, the J gene TRBJ2-7; D assignment may be TRBD1 or TRBD2 (5 bases each). CDR3 sequence (DNA): TGTGCCTGCCAGCAAGAGGGGCACGAGCAGTACTTC. Translating gives CACQQEGHEQYF.